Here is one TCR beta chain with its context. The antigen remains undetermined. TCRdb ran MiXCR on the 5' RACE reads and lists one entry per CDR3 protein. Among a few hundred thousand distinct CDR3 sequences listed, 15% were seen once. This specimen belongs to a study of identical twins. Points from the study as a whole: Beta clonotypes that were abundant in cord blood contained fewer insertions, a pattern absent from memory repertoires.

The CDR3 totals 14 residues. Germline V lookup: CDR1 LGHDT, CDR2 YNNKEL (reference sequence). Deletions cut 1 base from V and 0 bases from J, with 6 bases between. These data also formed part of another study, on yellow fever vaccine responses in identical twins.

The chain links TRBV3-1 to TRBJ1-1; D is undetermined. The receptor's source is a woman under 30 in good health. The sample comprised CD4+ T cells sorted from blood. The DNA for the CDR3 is TGTGCCAGCAGCCAAGGACATATGAACACTGAAGCTTTCTTT. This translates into CASSQGHMNTEAFF.